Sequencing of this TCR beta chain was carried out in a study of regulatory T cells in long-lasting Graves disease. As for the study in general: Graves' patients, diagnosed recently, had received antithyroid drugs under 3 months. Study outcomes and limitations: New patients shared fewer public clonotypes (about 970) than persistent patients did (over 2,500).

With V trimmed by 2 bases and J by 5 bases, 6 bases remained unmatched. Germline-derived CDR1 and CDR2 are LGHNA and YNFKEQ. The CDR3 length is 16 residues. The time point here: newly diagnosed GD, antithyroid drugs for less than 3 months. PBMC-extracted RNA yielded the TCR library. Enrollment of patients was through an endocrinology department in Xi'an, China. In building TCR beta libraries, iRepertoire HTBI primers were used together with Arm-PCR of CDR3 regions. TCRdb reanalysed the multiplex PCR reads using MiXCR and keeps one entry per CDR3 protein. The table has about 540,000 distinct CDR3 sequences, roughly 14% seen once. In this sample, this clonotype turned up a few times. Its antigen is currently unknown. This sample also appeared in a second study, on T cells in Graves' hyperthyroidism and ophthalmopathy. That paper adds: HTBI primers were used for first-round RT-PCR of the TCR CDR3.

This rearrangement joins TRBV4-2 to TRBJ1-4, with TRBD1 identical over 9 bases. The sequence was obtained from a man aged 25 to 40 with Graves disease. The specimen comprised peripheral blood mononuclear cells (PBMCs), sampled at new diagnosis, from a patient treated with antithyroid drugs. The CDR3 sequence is CASSQWDREENEKLFF. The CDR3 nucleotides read TGTGCCAGCAGCCAATGGGACAGGGAGGAGAATGAAAAACTGTTTTTT.